The rows below give T cell receptor beta chains drawn from one sample of a study of T cells in Graves' hyperthyroidism and ophthalmopathy. TCRdb passed the multiplex PCR reads through MiXCR, listing each CDR3 protein once. This sample carries 700,000 or so distinct CDR3 sequences, about 17% of them seen once, and the ten largest clones take roughly 8%. Sequenced: blood. These receptors were obtained from a man younger than 35 with Graves' hyperthyroidism. The CDR3 runs from the conserved cysteine through the conserved F or W. The order of the fields is V gene, J gene, clone size, D gene, CDR3 protein, CDR3 DNA. D genes are given only for firm matches. Clone size is stated in some rows and not others, as once, few, many or a class when expanded.

TRBV11-1,TRBJ2-1,NA,NA,CASSSGPVGNEQFF,TGTGCCAGCAGCTCCGGACCGGTGGGCAATGAGCAGTTCTTC
TRBV6-8,TRBJ2-1,many,NA,CASSYMWGHCDEQFF,TGTGCCAGCAGTTACATGTGGGGCCATTGCGATGAGCAGTTCTTC
TRBV6-1,TRBJ2-7,many,NA,CASRPNDRNEQYF,TGTGCCAGCAGGCCTAACGACAGGAACGAGCAGTACTTC
TRBV20-1,TRBJ1-1,few,TRBD1,CSAKQGAMITEAFF,TGCAGTGCCAAGCAGGGGGCGATGATCACTGAAGCTTTCTTT
TRBV18,TRBJ1-2,few,NA,CASSPGAENYGYTF,TGTGCCAGCTCACCTGGGGCCGAAAACTATGGCTACACCTTC
TRBV2,TRBJ2-7,many,TRBD2,CALRGTSGRKNEQYF,TGTGCCCTTCGTGGGACTAGCGGGAGGAAAAACGAGCAGTACTTC
TRBV7-8,TRBJ1-3,NA,NA,CASSLGPGPSSGNTIYF,TGTGCCAGCAGCTTAGGGCCAGGGCCAAGCTCTGGAAACACCATATATTTT
TRBV29-1,TRBJ2-7,NA,TRBD1,CSAGTGGRSEQYF,TGCAGCGCCGGGACAGGGGGCCGGTCCGAGCAGTACTTC
TRBV5-5,TRBJ1-1,NA,NA,CASSLDFWVFDTEAFF,TGTGCCAGCAGCTTGGATTTTTGGGTCTTTGACACTGAAGCTTTCTTT
TRBV5-1,TRBJ2-7,few,NA,CASSPAQGFRAYEQYF,TGCGCCAGCAGTCCAGCTCAGGGGTTTCGAGCGTACGAGCAGTACTTC
TRBV20-1,TRBJ2-3,many,TRBD2,CSAPLAGADTQYF,TGCAGTGCTCCTCTAGCGGGAGCAGATACGCAGTATTTT
TRBV29-1,TRBJ2-2,NA,NA,CSVEGAMTGTGELFF,TGCAGCGTTGAAGGGGCTATGACGGGGACCGGGGAGCTGTTTTTT
TRBV28,TRBJ2-1,many,NA,CASSNRVNPPYNEQFF,TGTGCCAGCAGTAACAGGGTAAATCCCCCCTACAATGAGCAGTTCTTC
TRBV7-9,TRBJ2-1,few,TRBD2,CASSLVGLAGGYNEQFF,TGTGCCAGCAGCTTAGTGGGACTAGCGGGAGGGTACAATGAGCAGTTCTTC